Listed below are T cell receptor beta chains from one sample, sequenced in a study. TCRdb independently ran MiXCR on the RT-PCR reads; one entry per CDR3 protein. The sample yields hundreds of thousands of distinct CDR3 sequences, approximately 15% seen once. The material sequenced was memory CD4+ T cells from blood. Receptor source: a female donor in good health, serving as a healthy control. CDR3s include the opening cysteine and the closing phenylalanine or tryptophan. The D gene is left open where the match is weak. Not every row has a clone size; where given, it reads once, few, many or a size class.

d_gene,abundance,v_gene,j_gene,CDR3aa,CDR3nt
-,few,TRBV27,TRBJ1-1,CASRTEAFF,TGTGCCAGCAGAACCGAAGCTTTCTTT
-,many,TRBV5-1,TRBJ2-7,CASADGTQTEQYF,TGCGCCAGCGCGGACGGAACTCAGACCGAGCAGTACTTC
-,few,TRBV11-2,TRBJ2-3,CASSQTFISTDTQYF,TGTGCCAGCAGCCAGACATTTATAAGCACAGATACGCAGTATTTT
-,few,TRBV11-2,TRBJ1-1,CASSRSRTEEAFF,TGTGCCAGCAGCCGATCAAGGACAGAAGAAGCTTTCTTT
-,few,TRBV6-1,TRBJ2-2,CASSELRSTGELFF,TGTGCCAGCAGTGAACTGCGGTCCACCGGGGAGCTGTTTTTT
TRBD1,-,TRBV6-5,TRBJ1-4,CASTQTGGTNEKLFF,TGTGCCAGCACCCAAACAGGGGGAACTAATGAAAAACTGTTTTTT
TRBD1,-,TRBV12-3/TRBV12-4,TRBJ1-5,CASRTGPHQPQHF,TGTGCCAGCAGGACAGGGCCCCATCAGCCCCAGCATTTT
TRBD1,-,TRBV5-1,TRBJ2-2,CASSQGQGTGELFF,TGCGCCAGCAGCCAAGGACAGGGGACCGGGGAGCTGTTTTTT
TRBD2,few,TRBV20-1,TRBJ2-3,CSAISSGGATDTQYF,TGCAGTGCTATTAGTAGCGGGGGGGCAACAGATACGCAGTATTTT
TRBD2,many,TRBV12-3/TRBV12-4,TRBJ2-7,CASTRGGGANYEQYF,TGTGCCAGCACCCGGGGGGGGGGAGCAAACTACGAGCAGTACTTC
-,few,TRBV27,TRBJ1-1,CASTRASNTEAFF,TGTGCCAGCACTCGGGCCAGCAACACTGAAGCTTTCTTT
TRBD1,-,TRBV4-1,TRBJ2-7,CASSQGGQGLYEQYF,TGCGCCAGCAGCCAAGGGGGACAGGGCCTCTACGAGCAGTACTTC
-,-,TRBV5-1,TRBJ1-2,CASSLEGDWTHGYTF,TGCGCCAGCAGCTTGGAAGGGGACTGGACCCATGGCTACACCTTC
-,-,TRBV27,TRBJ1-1,CASSKSRPRGDEAFF,TGTGCCAGCAGTAAATCCAGACCCCGGGGGGATGAAGCTTTCTTT
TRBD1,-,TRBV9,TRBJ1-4,CASSLGQGPNEKLFF,TGTGCCAGCAGCTTGGGACAGGGTCCGAATGAAAAACTGTTTTTT
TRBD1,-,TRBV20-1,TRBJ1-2,CSARSTGVYGYTF,TGCAGTGCTAGATCGACAGGGGTCTATGGCTACACCTTC
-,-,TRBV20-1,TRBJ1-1,CSASRGVNTEAFF,TGCAGTGCTAGTCGGGGGGTGAACACTGAAGCTTTCTTT
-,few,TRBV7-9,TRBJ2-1,CASRGLPEAYNEQFF,TGTGCCAGCAGGGGACTTCCAGAAGCATACAATGAGCAGTTCTTC